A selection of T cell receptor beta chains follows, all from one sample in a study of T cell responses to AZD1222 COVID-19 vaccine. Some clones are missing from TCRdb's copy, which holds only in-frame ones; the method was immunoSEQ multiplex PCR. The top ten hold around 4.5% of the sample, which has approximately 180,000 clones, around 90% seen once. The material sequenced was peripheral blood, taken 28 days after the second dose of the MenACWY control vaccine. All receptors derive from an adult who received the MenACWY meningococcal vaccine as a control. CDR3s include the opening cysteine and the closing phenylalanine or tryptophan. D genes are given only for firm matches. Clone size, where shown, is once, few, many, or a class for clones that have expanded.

TGTGCCAGCAGTCTGGGGAGGACTAGCGGGAGGACAGATACGCAGTATTTT | CASSLGRTSGRTDTQYF | 17 | . | TRBJ2-3 | TRBV7-9 | TRBD2
TGTGCCACCAGTGATTTTACTAGCGGGAACACAGATACGCAGTATTTT | CATSDFTSGNTDTQYF | 16 | . | TRBJ2-3 | TRBV24-1 | TRBD2
TGTGCCAGCAGCTTGAGGGGACTCTCTCTCTACGAGCAGTACTTC | CASSLRGLSLYEQYF | 15 | . | TRBJ2-7 | TRBV7-6 | .
TGCGTAATGAGCACAGATACGCAGTATTTT | CVMSTDTQYF | 10 | . | TRBJ2-3 | TRBV20-1 | .
TGTGCCTGGAGTGTTCTGCTGGAGCGTGAAAAACTGTTTTTT | CAWSVLLEREKLFF | 14 | once | TRBJ1-4 | TRBV30 | .
TGTGCCAGTGGAGGGGGGGACGTATGGCAAGAGACCCAGTACTTC | CASGGGDVWQETQYF | 15 | . | TRBJ2-5 | TRBV19 | .
TGTGCCAGCCCGGGACTAGCGGGCACAGATACGCAGTATTTT | CASPGLAGTDTQYF | 14 | . | TRBJ2-3 | TRBV2 | TRBD2
TGTGCCAGCAGAGAGACAGTCTCAGGATCACCCCTCCACTTT | CASRETVSGSPLHF | 14 | . | TRBJ1-6 | TRBV6-5 | .
TGTGCCAGCAGTGCTTTTCCAACAGGGATCCAAGAGACCCAGTACTTC | CASSAFPTGIQETQYF | 16 | . | TRBJ2-5 | TRBV6-1 | .
TGTGCCAGCAGTCCAGCAGATACGCAGTATTTT | CASSPADTQYF | 11 | . | TRBJ2-3 | TRBV7-9 | .
TGTGCCAGCAATTGGAACCGCGGAGTGGGATCGCAGGGGGCTTTCGACACTGAAGCTTTCTTT | CASNWNRGVGSQGAFDTEAFF | 21 | . | TRBJ1-1 | TRBV2 | TRBD1
TGTGCCAGCAGCTTAGTTACGACGATCGGGCAGCCCCAGCATTTT | CASSLVTTIGQPQHF | 15 | . | TRBJ1-5 | TRBV7-2 | .
TGTGCCAGCAGGGCACGGGACAGGCATAACTATGGCTACACCTTC | CASRARDRHNYGYTF | 15 | . | TRBJ1-2 | TRBV28 | TRBD1
TGTGCCAGCAGCCAAGGGGGACGGCAGCCCCAGCATTTT | CASSQGGRQPQHF | 13 | . | TRBJ1-5 | TRBV14 | .
TGTGCCAGCAGCTTAGGGCCAGGGGACCCTGAAGCTTTCTTT | CASSLGPGDPEAFF | 14 | . | TRBJ1-1 | TRBV11-3 | .
TGCAGTGCGGATAGGGGCTACACCTTC | CSADRGYTF | 9 | . | TRBJ1-2 | TRBV20-1 | .
TGTGCCAGCAGCAGGGAGGGGGGGGCTTTAACCACAGATACGCAGTATTTT | CASSREGGALTTDTQYF | 17 | . | TRBJ2-3 | TRBV5-4 | .